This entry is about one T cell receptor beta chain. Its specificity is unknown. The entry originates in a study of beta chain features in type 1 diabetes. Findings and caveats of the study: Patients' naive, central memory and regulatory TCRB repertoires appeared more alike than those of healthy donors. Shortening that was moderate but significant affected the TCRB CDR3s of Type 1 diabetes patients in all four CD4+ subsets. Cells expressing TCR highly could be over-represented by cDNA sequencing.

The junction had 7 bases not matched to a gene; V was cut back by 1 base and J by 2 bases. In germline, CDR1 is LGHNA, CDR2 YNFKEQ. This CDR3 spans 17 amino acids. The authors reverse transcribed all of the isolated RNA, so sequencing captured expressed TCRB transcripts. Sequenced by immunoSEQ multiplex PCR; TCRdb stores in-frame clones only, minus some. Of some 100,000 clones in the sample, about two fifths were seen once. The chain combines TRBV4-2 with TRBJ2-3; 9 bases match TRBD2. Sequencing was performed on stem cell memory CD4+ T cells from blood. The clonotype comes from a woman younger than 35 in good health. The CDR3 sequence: CASSQVRSGSPTDTQYF. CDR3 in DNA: TGTGCCAGCAGCCAAGTCCGTAGCGGGAGCCCCACAGATACGCAGTATTTT.